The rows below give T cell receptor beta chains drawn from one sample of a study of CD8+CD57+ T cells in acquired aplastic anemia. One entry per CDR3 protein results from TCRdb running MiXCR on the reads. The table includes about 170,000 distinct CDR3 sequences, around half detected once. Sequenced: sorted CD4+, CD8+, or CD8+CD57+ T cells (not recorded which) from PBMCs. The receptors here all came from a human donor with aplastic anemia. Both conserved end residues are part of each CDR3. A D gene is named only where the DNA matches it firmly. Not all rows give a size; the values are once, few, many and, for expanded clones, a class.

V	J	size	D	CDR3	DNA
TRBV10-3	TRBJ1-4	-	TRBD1	CAISEVTRDRGRSTNEKLFF	TGTGCCATCAGTGAGGTAACCCGGGACAGGGGGCGATCAACTAATGAAAAACTGTTTTTT
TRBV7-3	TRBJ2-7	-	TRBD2	CASSLGTSNGQYF	TGTGCCAGCAGCCTGGGGACTAGCAACGGGCAGTACTTC
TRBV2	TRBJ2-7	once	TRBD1	CASSRDRETYEQYF	TGTGCCAGCAGTCGGGACAGGGAGACCTACGAGCAGTACTTC
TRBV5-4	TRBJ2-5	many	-	CASSLQTGSQETQYF	TGTGCCAGCAGCTTGCAAACGGGGAGTCAAGAGACCCAGTACTTC
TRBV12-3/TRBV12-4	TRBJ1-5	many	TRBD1	CASSLGQGVNQPQHF	TGTGCCAGCAGTTTAGGCCAGGGGGTCAATCAGCCCCAGCATTTT
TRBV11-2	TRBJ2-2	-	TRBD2	CASSLFVGGAVNTGELFF	TGTGCCAGCAGCTTATTCGTCGGGGGGGCCGTTAACACCGGGGAGCTGTTTTTT
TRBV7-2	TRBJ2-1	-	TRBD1	CASSYGQDYNEQFF	TGTGCCAGCAGCTACGGACAGGACTACAATGAGCAGTTCTTC
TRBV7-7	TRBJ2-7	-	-	CASSPVQDGYEQYF	TGTGCCAGCAGTCCGGTCCAGGATGGGTACGAGCAGTACTTC
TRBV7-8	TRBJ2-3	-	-	CASSSPRDTQYF	TGTGCCAGCAGCTCACCAAGGGATACGCAGTATTTT
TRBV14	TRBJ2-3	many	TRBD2	CASSTLPGGGTDTQYF	TGTGCCAGCAGCACACTTCCGGGAGGGGGCACAGATACGCAGTATTTT
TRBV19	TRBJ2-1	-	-	CASSHRENEQFF	TGTGCCAGTAGCCATCGGGAGAATGAGCAGTTCTTC
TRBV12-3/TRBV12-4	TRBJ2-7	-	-	CASSIGGNGGELYF	TGTGCCAGCAGCATAGGGGGGAATGGCGGGGAGCTGTACTTC
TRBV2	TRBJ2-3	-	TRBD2	CASTSGTTDTQYF	TGTGCCAGCACTAGCGGGACCACAGATACGCAGTATTTT
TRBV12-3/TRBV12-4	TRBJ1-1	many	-	CASSSGILNTEAFF	TGTGCCAGCAGTTCAGGGATCCTGAACACTGAAGCTTTCTTT
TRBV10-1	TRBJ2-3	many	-	CASSDSGTPEENADTQYF	TGCGCCAGCAGTGATTCCGGGACGCCAGAAGAGAACGCAGATACGCAGTATTTT
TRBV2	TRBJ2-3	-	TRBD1	CASSETGLTDTQYF	TGTGCCAGCAGTGAGACAGGGCTCACAGATACGCAGTATTTT
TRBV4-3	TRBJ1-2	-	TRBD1	CASSQDAGRGNYGYTF	TGCGCCAGCAGCCAAGATGCGGGCAGGGGGAACTATGGCTACACCTTC
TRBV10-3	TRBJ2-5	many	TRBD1	CAISDRDRVQETQYF	TGTGCCATCAGTGATAGGGACAGGGTCCAAGAGACCCAGTACTTC
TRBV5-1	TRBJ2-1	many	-	CASSAWGPTNEQFF	TGCGCCAGCAGCGCATGGGGACCAACCAATGAGCAGTTCTTC
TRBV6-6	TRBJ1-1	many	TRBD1	CASSYRDREAFF	TGTGCCAGCAGCTACAGGGACAGAGAAGCTTTCTTT
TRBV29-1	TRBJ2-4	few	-	CSVEVGGNIQYF	TGCAGCGTTGAGGTAGGAGGGAACATTCAGTACTTC
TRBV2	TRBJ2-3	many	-	CASSGGTHADTQYF	TGTGCCAGCAGTGGGGGGACTCACGCGGATACGCAGTATTTT
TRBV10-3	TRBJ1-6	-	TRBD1	CAISRGTGHNSPLHF	TGTGCCATCAGTCGCGGGACAGGGCATAATTCACCCCTCCACTTT
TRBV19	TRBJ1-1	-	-	CATQAGARDTEAFF	TGTGCCACTCAAGCAGGGGCCCGGGACACTGAAGCTTTCTTT
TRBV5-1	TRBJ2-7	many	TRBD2	CASSSGLAGAPSYEQYF	TGCGCCAGCAGCTCTGGACTAGCGGGGGCCCCATCGTATGAGCAGTACTTC
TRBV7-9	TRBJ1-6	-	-	CASSLLGTPLHF	TGTGCCAGCAGCTTACTGGGCACACCCCTCCACTTT
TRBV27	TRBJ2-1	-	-	CASSLIGGLGEQFF	TGTGCCAGCAGTTTAATCGGCGGCCTGGGTGAGCAGTTCTTC
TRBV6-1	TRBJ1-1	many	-	CASSPLAITEAFF	TGTGCCAGCAGTCCCCTCGCGATCACTGAAGCTTTCTTT
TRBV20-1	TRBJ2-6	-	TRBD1	CSARTGAGANVLTF	TGCAGTGCCCGGACAGGGGCAGGGGCCAACGTCCTGACTTTC
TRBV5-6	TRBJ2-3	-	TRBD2	CASTRVDSGAGDTQYF	TGTGCCAGCACCCGGGTCGATAGCGGGGCGGGAGATACGCAGTATTTT
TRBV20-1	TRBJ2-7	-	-	CSASGGQYF	TGCAGTGCTAGTGGAGGGCAGTACTTC
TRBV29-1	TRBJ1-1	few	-	CSGSRGGNTEAFF	TGCAGCGGATCGCGGGGAGGGAACACTGAAGCTTTCTTT
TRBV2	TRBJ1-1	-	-	CASSPGWTEAFF	TGTGCCAGCAGTCCGGGGTGGACTGAAGCTTTCTTT
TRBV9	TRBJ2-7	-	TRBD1	CASSVGTGGAEALYEQYF	TGTGCCAGCAGCGTAGGGACAGGGGGCGCGGAGGCTCTCTACGAGCAGTACTTC
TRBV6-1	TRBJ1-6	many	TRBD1	CASSRDRSHNSPLHF	TGTGCCAGCAGTCGGGACAGGTCCCATAATTCACCCCTCCACTTT
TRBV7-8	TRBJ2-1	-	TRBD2	CASSFLGGASYNEQFF	TGTGCCAGCAGCTTTCTCGGGGGGGCTAGCTACAATGAGCAGTTCTTC
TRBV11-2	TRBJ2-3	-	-	CASSPRPSTDTQYF	TGTGCCAGCAGCCCCCGGCCGAGCACAGATACGCAGTATTTT
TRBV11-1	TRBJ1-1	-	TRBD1	CASSESPGQGDFLNTEAFF	TGTGCCAGCAGCGAATCCCCGGGACAGGGAGACTTTCTGAACACTGAAGCTTTCTTT
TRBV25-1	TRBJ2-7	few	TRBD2	CASSESGGRGRSMEQYF	TGTGCCAGCAGTGAATCGGGGGGGCGGGGGCGGAGTATGGAGCAGTACTTC
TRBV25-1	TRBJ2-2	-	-	CASSESGETGELFF	TGTGCCAGCAGTGAATCGGGGGAAACCGGGGAGCTGTTTTTT
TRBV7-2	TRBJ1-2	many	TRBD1	CASSLEGRGRDGYTF	TGTGCCAGCAGCTTAGAAGGAAGGGGGCGAGATGGCTACACCTTC
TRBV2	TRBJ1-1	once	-	CASNRDSVNTEAFF	TGTGCCAGCAACCGAGACAGCGTGAACACTGAAGCTTTCTTT
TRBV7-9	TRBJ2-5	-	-	CASSSTYGETQYF	TGTGCCAGCAGCTCTACCTATGGAGAGACCCAGTACTTC
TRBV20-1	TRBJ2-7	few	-	CSARDPSGVNEQYF	TGCAGTGCTAGAGATCCTTCGGGAGTTAACGAGCAGTACTTC
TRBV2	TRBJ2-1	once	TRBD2	CASSDSGRAYNEQFF	TGTGCCAGCAGTGATAGCGGGAGGGCCTACAATGAGCAGTTCTTC
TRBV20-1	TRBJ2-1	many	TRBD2	CSARDSGALNEQFF	TGCAGTGCTAGAGATAGCGGGGCATTGAATGAGCAGTTCTTC
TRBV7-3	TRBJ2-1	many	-	CASSRLEGGVNEQFF	TGTGCCAGCAGCCGATTAGAAGGGGGTGTCAATGAGCAGTTCTTC
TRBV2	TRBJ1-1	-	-	CASRDGVVNTEAFF	TGTGCCAGCAGAGATGGCGTGGTGAACACTGAAGCTTTCTTT
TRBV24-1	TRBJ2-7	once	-	CATSESGQGRYEQYF	TGTGCCACCAGTGAGTCGGGACAAGGCCGTTACGAGCAGTACTTC
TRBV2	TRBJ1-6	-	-	CASSEGQGYSPLHF	TGTGCCAGCAGTGAAGGCCAGGGATATTCACCCCTCCACTTT